Shown below are 5 T cell receptor beta chains from a single sample sequenced in a study of cytomegalovirus exposure and HLA in healthy donors. PCR was performed using 60 Vbeta and 13 Jbeta primers. This table comes from immunoSEQ multiplex PCR, and its TCRdb copy is limited to in-frame clones, with some not included. Of roughly 200,000 clones in the sample, roughly 70% were seen once. Sequenced: PBMCs. These receptors all stem from a male donor in good health and CMV-seronegative.

The chain recombines TRBV7-3 with TRBJ1-3; 7 bases are shared with TRBD1. This CDR3 is 14 amino acids long. Germline lookup yields CDR1 SGHTA and CDR2 FQGTGA. V shed 5 bases and J 2 bases; nucleotides not matched to a gene: 3. The CDR3 reads CASSPTGTGNTIYF. In DNA form, the CDR3 reads TGTGCCAGCAGCCCGACAGGGACTGGAAACACCATATATTTT.

The V call is TRBV30, the J call TRBJ1-6; D not certain. The ends were cut back, 1 base at V and 9 bases at J, with 10 bases in the middle. CDR3 length: 13 amino acids. Germline values: CDR1 GTSNPN, CDR2 SVGIG (reference sequence). CDR3 residues: CAWSELLGSPLHF. The CDR3 DNA reads TGTGCCTGGAGTGAACTTCTCGGTTCACCCCTCCACTTT.

The chain is built from TRBV7-8 and TRBJ1-4, with D tentatively TRBD1 (6 bases). Germline loops: CDR1 SGHVS, CDR2 FQNEAQ. This CDR3 comprises 16 residues. V was clipped by 7 bases and J by 0 bases, with 15 bases between them. DNA for the CDR3: TGTGCCAGCAACAACGCACAGGGCGCAACTAATGAAAAACTGTTTTTT. Its protein is CASNNAQGATNEKLFF. Full variable domain (missing parts from reference TRBV7-8 and TRBJ1-4): GAGVSQSPRYKVAKRGQDVALRCDPISGHVSLFWYQQALGQGPEFLTYFQNEAQLDKSGLPSDRFFAERPEGSVSTLKIQRTQQEDSAVYLCASNNAQGATNEKLFFGSGTQLSVL.

This sequence joins TRBV6-5 and TRBJ2-7, with D possibly TRBD1 on 6 matching bases. The germline CDR1 and CDR2 sequences are MNHEY and SVGAGI. The CDR3 has 14 residues. Trimming pared 2 bases from V and 0 bases from J, leaving 8 bases between. CDR3 sequence reads: CASSYGGTSYEQYF. The CDR3 DNA follows: TGTGCCAGCAGTTACGGGGGCACCTCCTACGAGCAGTACTTC.

The gene calls are TRBV27 and TRBJ2-5; D not certain. CDR1 is MNHEY, CDR2 SMNVEV, per germline (reference sequence). This CDR3 spans 13 amino acids. V lost 1 base and J 1 base, leaving 4 bases between the germline ends. The DNA of the CDR3 is TGTGCCAGCAGTTTATGGGCCCAAGAGACCCAGTACTTC. It is translated as CASSLWAQETQYF.